A single sample is the source of the 14 T cell receptor beta chains below, sequenced in a study of T cells after yellow fever vaccination. MiXCR, applied by TCRdb to the 5' RACE reads, yields one record per CDR3 protein. The sample carries 300,000 to 350,000 distinct CDR3 sequences, about 10% recorded once. The input for sequencing was CD4+ T cells sorted from PBMCs, taken 45 days after the yellow fever booster vaccination. The origin of the receptors is a man aged 18 to 30 who received the YFV17D yellow fever vaccine.

The V gene is TRBV20-1, the J gene TRBJ2-1, with D possibly TRBD2 on 6 matching bases. Germline CDR1 reads DFQATT; CDR2 reads SNEGSKA (reference sequence). Trimming pared 5 bases from V and 0 bases from J, leaving 11 bases between. This CDR3 has 14 amino acids. CDR3 residues: CSAPGTVSYNEQFF. DNA for the CDR3: TGCAGTGCTCCTGGGACTGTCTCCTACAATGAGCAGTTCTTC.

This clonotype was found a few times. This CDR3 is CSATLDPDSNQPQHF. CDR3 in DNA: TGCAGTGCTACTCTAGACCCTGATAGCAATCAGCCCCAGCATTTT. The J gene is TRBJ1-5, the V gene TRBV20-1; D remains ambiguous. Trimming took 4 bases from V and 0 from J, leaving 13 bases between them. From germline, CDR1 is DFQATT and CDR2 SNEGSKA (reference sequence). This CDR3 is 15 amino acids long.

This clonotype was detected only a few times. The chain employs TRBV5-4 and TRBJ1-1; 7 bases match TRBD1. The CDR3 loop spans 15 amino acids. Germline values: CDR1 SGHNT, CDR2 YYREEE (reference sequence). The J segment lost 0 bases and the V segment lost 5 bases, leaving 7 bases of the junction unmatched. The CDR3 here is CASSPGQIMNTEAFF. The CDR3 DNA is TGTGCCAGCAGTCCGGGACAGATCATGAACACTGAAGCTTTCTTT.

This clonotype was seen many times. This sequence joins TRBV6-2 or TRBV6-3 and TRBJ2-2; no clear D gene. From germline, CDR1 is MNHEY and CDR2 SVGEGT. The CDR3 loop spans 15 amino acids. V lost 5 bases and J lost 1, with 11 bases in between. In DNA form, the CDR3 reads TGTGCCAGCAGTAGATCCCGCGGGAACACCGGGGAGCTGTTTTTT. Amino acids: CASSRSRGNTGELFF.

This chain joins TRBV7-2 and TRBJ1-4; 7 bases agree with TRBD1. Germline V gives CDR1 SGHTA, CDR2 FQGNSA. The V segment lost 3 bases and the J segment 10 bases; nucleotides outside the gene matches: 5. This CDR3 region has 13 residues. The CDR3, as DNA: TGTGCCAGCAGCTTCTCGGACAGGAGAAAACTGTTTTTT. It encodes CASSFSDRRKLFF. Full variable domain (outside the CDR3, taken from reference TRBV7-2 and TRBJ1-4): GAGVSQSPSNKVTEKGKDVELRCDPISGHTALYWYRQSLGQGLEFLIYFQGNSAPDKSGLPSDRFSAERTGGSVSTLTIQRTQQEDSAVYLCASSFSDRRKLFFGSGTQLSVL.

This clonotype was seen a few times. The chain employs TRBV12-3 or TRBV12-4 and TRBJ1-6, with D perhaps TRBD1 (5 bases). Trimming took 5 bases from V and 8 from J, leaving 13 bases between them. This CDR3 has 14 amino acids. CDR3 protein: CASSPRDGDSPLHF. The CDR3 bases are TGTGCCAGCAGTCCCCGGGACGGCGATTCACCCCTCCACTTT.

The chain is built from TRBV20-1 and TRBJ2-3; perhaps TRBD1 as D (6 bases). Trimming took 3 bases from V and 6 from J, leaving 7 bases between them. Looked up from germline, CDR1 is DFQATT and CDR2 is SNEGSKA (reference sequence). The CDR3 has 11 amino acids. CDR3 bases: TGCAGTGCTAGCCAGGGGGATACGCAGTATTTT. Residues: CSASQGDTQYF.

V and J are TRBV30 and TRBJ1-3; no clear D gene. Germline CDR1 and CDR2: GTSNPN and SVGIG (reference sequence). The CDR3 length is 12 residues. V gave up 8 bases and J gave up 1 base, with 9 bases separating them. The DNA for the CDR3 is TGTGCCCAGAGTCTTTCTGGAAACACCATATATTTT. It encodes CAQSLSGNTIYF.

This clonotype was recorded a few times. V gene TRBV15 combines with J gene TRBJ1-2, with unresolved D. Deletions cut 0 bases from V and 4 bases from J, with 9 bases between. Germline V lookup: CDR1 LNHNV, CDR2 YYDKDF (reference sequence). The length of the CDR3 is 14 residues. DNA of the CDR3: TGTGCCACCAGCAGAGAGTCGGAGGTCTATGGCTACACCTTC. Translating it yields CATSRESEVYGYTF. The full variable domain, in which reference TRBV15 and TRBJ1-2 provide the parts outside the CDR3, is DAMVIQNPRYQVTQFGKPVTLSCSQTLNHNVMYWYQQKSSQAPKLLFHYYDKDFNNEADTPDNFQSRRPNTSFCFLDIRSPGLGDTAMYLCATSRESEVYGYTFGSGTRLTVV.

Here the CDR3 DNA reads TGTGCCAGCAGTTACTCGGGACAGGGTGCGGGAGATACGCAGTATTTT. It translates to CASSYSGQGAGDTQYF. The chain combines TRBV6-5 with TRBJ2-3; 9 bases fit TRBD1. The CDR3 is 16 amino acids. Germline assignment: CDR1 MNHEY and CDR2 SVGAGI. Trimming cost V 0 bases and J 5 bases; bases outside gene matches: 6.

This clonotype showed up just a few times. V is TRBV4-2 and J is TRBJ2-7; no definite D call. CDR3 length: 14 amino acids. V lost 0 bases to trimming and J lost 4 bases, with 10 bases between them. Germline CDR1 LGHNA, CDR2 YNFKEQ. In DNA, the CDR3 is TGTGCCAGCAGCCAAGATCCGGATGGTTACGAGCAGTACGTC. This encodes CASSQDPDGYEQYV.

This clonotype came up a few times. The chain has TRBV12-3 or TRBV12-4 and TRBJ2-5, with D perhaps matching TRBD2 (6 bases). Trimming removed 1 base from V and 4 bases from J, with 19 bases in between. The CDR3 is 17 amino acids. CDR3 sequence reads: CASSLGPPRLGGETQYF. The CDR3 nucleotides read TGTGCCAGCAGTTTAGGGCCCCCCCGACTAGGCGGAGAGACCCAGTACTTC.

This chain uses TRBV18 with TRBJ2-2; the match to TRBD2 covers 7 bases. V trimming: 3 bases; J trimming: 2 bases; junction bases outside the gene matches: 6. The CDR3 has 16 residues. CDR1 is KGHSH and CDR2 is LQKENI in the germline V gene. CDR3 region: CASSPLADPNTGELFF. The CDR3 DNA reads as TGTGCCAGCTCACCTCTAGCGGACCCAAACACCGGGGAGCTGTTTTTT.

The V call is TRBV15, the J call TRBJ2-7; no clear D. The germline V gene encodes CDR1 LNHNV and CDR2 YYDKDF (reference sequence). CDR3 length: 14 residues. The ends were cut back, 1 base at V and 3 bases at J, with 10 bases in the middle. For the CDR3, the DNA is TGTGCCACCAGCAGAGGAGGCACCGGCTACGAGCAGTACTTC. Protein sequence: CATSRGGTGYEQYF. Together with reference TRBV15 and TRBJ2-7, the CDR3 gives the full variable domain: DAMVIQNPRYQVTQFGKPVTLSCSQTLNHNVMYWYQQKSSQAPKLLFHYYDKDFNNEADTPDNFQSRRPNTSFCFLDIRSPGLGDTAMYLCATSRGGTGYEQYFGPGTRLTVT.